This TCR beta chain was found in a study of vaccination and CD4 T cells after COVID-19. Study in general: Participants were vaccinated with two doses, given as either BNT162b2 or mRNA-1273 vaccine. Cultures acting as controls obtained a CEFX pool, an HIV-1 Nef pool, or no peptide.

Sequencing of DNA taken from cultured CD4+ T cells relied on the Oncomine TCR Beta short-read assay. One entry per CDR3 protein, called by TCRdb with MiXCR from the PCR reads. This sample has several thousand distinct CDR3 sequences, with approximately 55% found just once. This clonotype turned up a few times. Antigen: not known. Documented treatment: approximately nine-day PBMC culture with coronavirus spike peptide pools or control peptides (ViraFEST assay). This CDR3 is built from 17 residues. The junction had 11 bases not matched to a gene; V was cut back by 0 bases and J by 4 bases. Germline lookup yields CDR1 DFQATT and CDR2 SNEGSKA (reference sequence).

The sequenced sample was CD4+ T cells from blood, cultured in vitro. The sequence derives from a human donor who had recovered from COVID-19. The rearrangement uses TRBV20-1 and TRBJ1-2; 10 bases are shared with TRBD1. The CDR3: CSARDLKGQGRSYGYTF. In DNA, the CDR3 is TGCAGTGCTAGAGATCTGAAGGGACAGGGGAGAAGCTATGGCTACACCTTC.